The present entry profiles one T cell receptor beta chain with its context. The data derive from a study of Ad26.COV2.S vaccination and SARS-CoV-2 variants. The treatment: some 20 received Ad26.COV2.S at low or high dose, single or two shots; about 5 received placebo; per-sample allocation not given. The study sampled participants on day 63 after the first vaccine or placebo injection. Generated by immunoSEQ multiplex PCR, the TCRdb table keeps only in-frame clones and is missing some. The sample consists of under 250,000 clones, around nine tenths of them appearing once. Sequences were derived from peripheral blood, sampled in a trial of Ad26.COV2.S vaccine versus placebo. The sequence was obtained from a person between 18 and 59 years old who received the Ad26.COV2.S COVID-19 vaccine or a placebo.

CDR3 loop: CASSVEVGGGFSGNTIYF. DNA for the CDR3: TGTGCCAGCAGCGTAGAAGTCGGAGGGGGCTTCTCTGGAAACACCATATATTTT. The V and J genes are TRBV9 and TRBJ1-3; 7 bases line up with TRBD1. Germline loops: CDR1 SGDLS, CDR2 YYNGEE. Unmatched junction bases numbered 9, after V lost 0 bases and J lost 0 bases. The CDR3 runs 18 residues. The complete variable domain, with remaining parts taken from reference TRBV9 and TRBJ1-3, reads DSGVTQTPKHLITATGQRVTLRCSPRSGDLSVYWYQQSLDQGLQFLIQYYNGEERAKGNILERFSAQQFPDLHSELNLSSLELGDSALYFCASSVEVGGGFSGNTIYFGEGSWLTVV.